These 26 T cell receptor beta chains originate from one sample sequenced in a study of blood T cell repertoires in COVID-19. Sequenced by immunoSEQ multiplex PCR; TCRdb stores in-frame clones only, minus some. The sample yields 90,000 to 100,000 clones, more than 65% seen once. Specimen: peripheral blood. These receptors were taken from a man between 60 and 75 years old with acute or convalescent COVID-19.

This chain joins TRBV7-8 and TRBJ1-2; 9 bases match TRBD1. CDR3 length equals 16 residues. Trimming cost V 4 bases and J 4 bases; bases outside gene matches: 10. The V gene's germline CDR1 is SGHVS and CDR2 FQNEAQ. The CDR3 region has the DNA TGTGCCAGCAGCTCCATCGGGACAGGGATTTCCTATGGCTACACCTTC. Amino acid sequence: CASSSIGTGISYGYTF. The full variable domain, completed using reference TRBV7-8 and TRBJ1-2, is GAGVSQSPRYKVAKRGQDVALRCDPISGHVSLFWYQQALGQGPEFLTYFQNEAQLDKSGLPSDRFFAERPEGSVSTLKIQRTQQEDSAVYLCASSSIGTGISYGYTFGSGTRLTVV.

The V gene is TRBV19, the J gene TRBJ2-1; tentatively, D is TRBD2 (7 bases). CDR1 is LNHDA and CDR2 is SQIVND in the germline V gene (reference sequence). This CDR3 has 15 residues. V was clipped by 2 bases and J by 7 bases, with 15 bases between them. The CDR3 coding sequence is TGTGCCAGTAGTATACGGCAGGGGAGGGGGAATGAGCAGTTCTTC. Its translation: CASSIRQGRGNEQFF. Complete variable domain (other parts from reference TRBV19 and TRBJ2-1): DGGITQSPKYLFRKEGQNVTLSCEQNLNHDAMYWYRQDPGQGLRLIYYSQIVNDFQKGDIAEGYSVSREKKESFPLTVTSAQKNPTAFYLCASSIRQGRGNEQFFGPGTRLTVL.

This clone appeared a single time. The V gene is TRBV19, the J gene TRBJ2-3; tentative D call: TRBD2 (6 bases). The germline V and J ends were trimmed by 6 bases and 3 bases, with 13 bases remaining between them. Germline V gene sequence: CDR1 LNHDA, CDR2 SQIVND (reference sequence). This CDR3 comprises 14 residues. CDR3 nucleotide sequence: TGTGCCAGTAGCCAATATGGGGGGACAGATACGCAGTATTTT. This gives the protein CASSQYGGTDTQYF.

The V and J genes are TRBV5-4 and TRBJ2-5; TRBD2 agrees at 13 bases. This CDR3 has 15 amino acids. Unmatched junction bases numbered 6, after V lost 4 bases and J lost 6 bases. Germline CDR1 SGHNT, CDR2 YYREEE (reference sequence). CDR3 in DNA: TGTGCCAGCAGCACGACTAGCGGGGGGTTCCAGACCCAGTACTTC. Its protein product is CASSTTSGGFQTQYF.

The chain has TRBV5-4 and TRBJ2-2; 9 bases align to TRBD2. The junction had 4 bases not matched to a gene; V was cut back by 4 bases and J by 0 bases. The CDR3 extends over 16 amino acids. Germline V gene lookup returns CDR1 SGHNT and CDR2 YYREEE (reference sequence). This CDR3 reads CASSRASGANTGELFF. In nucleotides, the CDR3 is TGTGCCAGCAGCCGAGCTAGCGGGGCGAACACCGGGGAGCTGTTTTTT.

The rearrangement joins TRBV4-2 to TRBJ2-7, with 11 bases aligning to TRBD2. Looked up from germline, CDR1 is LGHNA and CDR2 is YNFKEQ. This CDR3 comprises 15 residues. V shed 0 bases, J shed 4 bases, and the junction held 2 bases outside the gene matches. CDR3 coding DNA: TGTGCCAGCAGCCAAGATAGCGGGGGGGGTTACGAGCAGTACTTC. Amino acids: CASSQDSGGGYEQYF.

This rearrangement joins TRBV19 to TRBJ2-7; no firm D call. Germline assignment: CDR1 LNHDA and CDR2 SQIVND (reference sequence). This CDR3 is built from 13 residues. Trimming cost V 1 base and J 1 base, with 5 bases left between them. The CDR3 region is CASSIGESYEQYF. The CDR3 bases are TGTGCCAGTAGTATAGGAGAGTCCTACGAGCAGTACTTC.

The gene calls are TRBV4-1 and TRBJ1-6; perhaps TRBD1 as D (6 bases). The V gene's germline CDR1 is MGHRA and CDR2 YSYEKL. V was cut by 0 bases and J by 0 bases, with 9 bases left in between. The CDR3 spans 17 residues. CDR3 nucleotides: TGCGCCAGCAGCCAAGACGGACAGAGCTCCTATAATTCACCCCTCCACTTT. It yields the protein CASSQDGQSSYNSPLHF.

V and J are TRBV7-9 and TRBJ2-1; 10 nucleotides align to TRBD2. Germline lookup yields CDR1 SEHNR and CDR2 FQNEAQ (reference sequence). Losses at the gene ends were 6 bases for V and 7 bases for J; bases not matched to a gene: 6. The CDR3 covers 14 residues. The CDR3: CASRRSGGNNEQFF. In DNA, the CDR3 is TGTGCCAGCAGACGTAGCGGGGGGAATAATGAGCAGTTCTTC.

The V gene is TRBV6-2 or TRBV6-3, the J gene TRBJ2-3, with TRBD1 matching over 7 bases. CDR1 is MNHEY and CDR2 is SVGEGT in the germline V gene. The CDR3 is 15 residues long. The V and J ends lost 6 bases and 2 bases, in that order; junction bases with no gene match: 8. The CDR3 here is CASSPTGTITDTQYF. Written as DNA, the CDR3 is TGTGCCAGCAGCCCGACAGGGACAATCACAGATACGCAGTATTTT.

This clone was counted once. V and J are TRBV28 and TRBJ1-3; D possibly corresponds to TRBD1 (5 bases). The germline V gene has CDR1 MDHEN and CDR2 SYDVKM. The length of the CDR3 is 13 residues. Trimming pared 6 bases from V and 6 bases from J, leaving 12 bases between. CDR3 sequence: CASRLWGENTIYF. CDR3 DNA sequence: TGTGCCAGCAGGCTTTGGGGCGAAAACACCATATATTTT.

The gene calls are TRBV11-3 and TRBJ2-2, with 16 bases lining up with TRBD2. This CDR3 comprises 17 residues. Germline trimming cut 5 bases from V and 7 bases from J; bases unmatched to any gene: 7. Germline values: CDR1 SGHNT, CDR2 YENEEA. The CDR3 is CASSPGLAGGPGGELFF. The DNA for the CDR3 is TGTGCCAGCAGCCCGGGACTAGCGGGGGGGCCCGGCGGGGAGCTGTTTTTT.

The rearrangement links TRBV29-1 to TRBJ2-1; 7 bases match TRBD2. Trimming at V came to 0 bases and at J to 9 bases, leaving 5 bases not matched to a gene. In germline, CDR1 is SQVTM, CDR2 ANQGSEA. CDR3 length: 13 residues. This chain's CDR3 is CSVEDAGRGEQFF. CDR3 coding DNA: TGCAGCGTTGAAGATGCAGGGAGGGGTGAGCAGTTCTTC.

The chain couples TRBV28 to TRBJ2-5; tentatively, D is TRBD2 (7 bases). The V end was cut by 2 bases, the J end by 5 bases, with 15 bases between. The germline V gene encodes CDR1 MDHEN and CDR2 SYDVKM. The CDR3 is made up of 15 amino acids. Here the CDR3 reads CASSLRSGGRETQYF. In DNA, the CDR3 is TGTGCCAGCAGTTTAAGGTCGGGGGGCAGGGAGACCCAGTACTTC.

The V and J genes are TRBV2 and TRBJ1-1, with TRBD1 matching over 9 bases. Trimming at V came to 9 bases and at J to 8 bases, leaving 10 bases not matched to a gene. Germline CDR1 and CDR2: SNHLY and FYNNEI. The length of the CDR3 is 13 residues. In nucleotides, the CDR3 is TGTGCCAGAAAGGCGGGGACAGGGCCCGAAGCTTTCTTT. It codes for CARKAGTGPEAFF.

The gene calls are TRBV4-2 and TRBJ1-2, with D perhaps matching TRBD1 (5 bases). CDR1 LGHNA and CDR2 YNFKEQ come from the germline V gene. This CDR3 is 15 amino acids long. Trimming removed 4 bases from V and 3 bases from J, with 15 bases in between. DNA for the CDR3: TGTGCCAGCAGCCCCCTGAGCGAAGGGGACTATGGCTACACCTTC. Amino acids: CASSPLSEGDYGYTF.

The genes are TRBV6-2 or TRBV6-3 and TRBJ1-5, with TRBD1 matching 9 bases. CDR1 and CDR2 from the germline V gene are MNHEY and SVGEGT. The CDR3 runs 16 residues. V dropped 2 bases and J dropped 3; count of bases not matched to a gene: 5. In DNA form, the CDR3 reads TGTGCCAGCAGTTACGACGGGACAGGGTTCAATCAGCCCCAGCATTTT. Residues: CASSYDGTGFNQPQHF.

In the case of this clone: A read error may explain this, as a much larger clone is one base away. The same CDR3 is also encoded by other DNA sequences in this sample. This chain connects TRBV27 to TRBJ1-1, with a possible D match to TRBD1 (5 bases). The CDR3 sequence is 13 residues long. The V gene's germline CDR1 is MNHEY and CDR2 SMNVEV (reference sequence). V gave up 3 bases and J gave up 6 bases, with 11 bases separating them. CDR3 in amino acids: CASSFRGFAEAFF. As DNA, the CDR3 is TGTGCCAGCAGTTTCCGGGGGTTCGCTGAAGCTTTCTTT.

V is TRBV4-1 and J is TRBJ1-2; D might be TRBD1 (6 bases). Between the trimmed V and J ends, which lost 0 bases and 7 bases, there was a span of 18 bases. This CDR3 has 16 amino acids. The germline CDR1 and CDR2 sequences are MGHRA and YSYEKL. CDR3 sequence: CASSQDRAGALLGYTF. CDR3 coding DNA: TGCGCCAGCAGCCAAGATCGGGCAGGGGCGCTGCTTGGCTACACCTTC.

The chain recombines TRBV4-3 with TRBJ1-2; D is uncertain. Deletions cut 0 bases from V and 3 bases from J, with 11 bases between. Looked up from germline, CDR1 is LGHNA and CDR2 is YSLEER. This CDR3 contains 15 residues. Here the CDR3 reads CASSQERRSDYGYTF. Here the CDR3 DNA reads TGCGCCAGCAGCCAAGAGCGCAGGTCCGACTATGGCTACACCTTC.

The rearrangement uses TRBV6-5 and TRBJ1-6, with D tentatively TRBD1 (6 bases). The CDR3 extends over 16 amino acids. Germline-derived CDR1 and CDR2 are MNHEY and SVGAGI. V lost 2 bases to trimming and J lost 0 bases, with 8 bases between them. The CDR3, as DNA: TGTGCCAGCAGTTACACAGGGAGCTCCTATAATTCACCCCTCCACTTT. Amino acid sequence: CASSYTGSSYNSPLHF.

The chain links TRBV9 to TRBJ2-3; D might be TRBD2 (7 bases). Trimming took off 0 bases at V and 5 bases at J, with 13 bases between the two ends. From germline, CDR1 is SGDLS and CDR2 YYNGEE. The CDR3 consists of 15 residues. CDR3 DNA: TGTGCCAGCAGCGTAGGCGGGGGCGCGGTAGATACGCAGTATTTT. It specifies CASSVGGGAVDTQYF. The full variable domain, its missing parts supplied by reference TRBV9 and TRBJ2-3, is DSGVTQTPKHLITATGQRVTLRCSPRSGDLSVYWYQQSLDQGLQFLIQYYNGEERAKGNILERFSAQQFPDLHSELNLSSLELGDSALYFCASSVGGGAVDTQYFGPGTRLTVL.

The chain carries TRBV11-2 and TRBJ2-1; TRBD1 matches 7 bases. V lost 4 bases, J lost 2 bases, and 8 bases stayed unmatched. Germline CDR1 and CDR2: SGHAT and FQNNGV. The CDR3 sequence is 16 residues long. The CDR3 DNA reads TGTGCCAGCAGCTCGGGACAGCGGATCACCTACAATGAGCAGTTCTTC. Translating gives CASSSGQRITYNEQFF.

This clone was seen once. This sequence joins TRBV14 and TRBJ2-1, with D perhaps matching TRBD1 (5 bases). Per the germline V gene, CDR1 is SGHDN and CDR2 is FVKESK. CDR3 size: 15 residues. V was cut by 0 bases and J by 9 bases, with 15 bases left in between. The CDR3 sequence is CASSQDLGFGAEQFF. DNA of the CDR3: TGTGCCAGCAGCCAAGATTTAGGGTTTGGGGCTGAGCAGTTCTTC.

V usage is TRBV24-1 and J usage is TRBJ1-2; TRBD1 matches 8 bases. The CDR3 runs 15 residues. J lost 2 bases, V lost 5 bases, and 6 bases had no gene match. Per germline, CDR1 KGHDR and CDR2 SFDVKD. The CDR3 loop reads CATSGTGKDNYGYTF. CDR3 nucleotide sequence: TGTGCCACCAGTGGGACAGGGAAGGACAACTATGGCTACACCTTC.

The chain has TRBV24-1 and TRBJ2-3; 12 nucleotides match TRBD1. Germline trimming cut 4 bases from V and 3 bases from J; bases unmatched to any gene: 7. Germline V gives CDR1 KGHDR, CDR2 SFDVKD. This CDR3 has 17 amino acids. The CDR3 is CATSDPGTGGSTDTQYF. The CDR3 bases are TGTGCCACCAGTGACCCCGGGACAGGGGGCTCTACAGATACGCAGTATTTT.